Listed below are T cell receptor beta chains from one sample, sequenced in a study of cytomegalovirus exposure and HLA in healthy donors. Clones were read by immunoSEQ multiplex PCR, and TCRdb kept only the in-frame ones, dropping some. The sample lists roughly 77,000 clones, about three quarters seen once, with 4% to 4.5% in the top ten. Specimen: PBMCs. The receptors derive from a middle-aged man in good health and CMV-seronegative. Both conserved end residues are part of each CDR3. D genes are given only for firm matches. Clone size is given for some rows only: seen once, a few or many times, or a class if the clone is expanded.

CDR3nt,CDR3aa,d_gene,abundance,v_gene,j_gene
TGTGCCAGCAGCTTAGGACAGGGGGGTGGGGAGACCCAGTACTTC,CASSLGQGGGETQYF,TRBD1,.,TRBV7-3,TRBJ2-5
TGTGCTAGCAGCTTAGTCTGGGGGGGCGTTTGCTATGGCTACACCTTC,CASSLVWGGVCYGYTF,.,few,TRBV7-7,TRBJ1-2
TGTGCCAGCAGCCAAATCCGGGAGCAGTACTTC,CASSQIREQYF,.,.,TRBV14,TRBJ2-7
TGCGCCAGCAGCTTGAAGGGACAGGGCGCCTACGAGCAGTACTTC,CASSLKGQGAYEQYF,TRBD1,.,TRBV5-1,TRBJ2-7
TGTGCCAGCAGTCCGAGGACAGGGAGGAACATTCAGTACTTC,CASSPRTGRNIQYF,TRBD1,.,TRBV27,TRBJ2-4
TGCGCCAGCAGCCGAGGGACTAGCGGGAGGGGGGAGAATGAGCAGTTCTTC,CASSRGTSGRGENEQFF,TRBD2,.,TRBV5-1,TRBJ2-1
TGTGCCAGCAGCTCGGACAGCTATGGCTACACCTTC,CASSSDSYGYTF,.,.,TRBV7-6,TRBJ1-2
TGTGCCAGCAGCTCGCCGGGACAGGGGGCAGATACGCAGTATTTT,CASSSPGQGADTQYF,TRBD1,.,TRBV5-4,TRBJ2-3
TGTGCTAGTGGACCCGGACTAGCGGCGACAAATGAGCAGTTCTTC,CASGPGLAATNEQFF,TRBD2,.,TRBV12-5,TRBJ2-1
TGCGCCAGCAGCCAAGATCCCAGATCCTACAATGAGCAGTTCTTC,CASSQDPRSYNEQFF,.,medium-sized,TRBV4-3,TRBJ2-1
TGTGCCAGCAGCCGGGACAGGGCGTACGAGCAGTACTTC,CASSRDRAYEQYF,TRBD1,.,TRBV13,TRBJ2-7
TGCGCCAGCAGCTTGGGTGTCCCCAATAACGAGCAGTACTTC,CASSLGVPNNEQYF,.,.,TRBV5-1,TRBJ2-7
TGTGCCAGCAGCACCGAGGGAACAGTCCGCTATGGCTACACCTTC,CASSTEGTVRYGYTF,.,.,TRBV21-1,TRBJ1-2
TGTGCCAGCAGCCCCCACCGTGGCGGGGGAAACACCATATATTTT,CASSPHRGGGNTIYF,.,.,TRBV13,TRBJ1-3
TGTGCCAGCAGTGAATCTGGCAGGGGTAAGAACACTGAAGCTTTCTTT,CASSESGRGKNTEAFF,.,few,TRBV25-1,TRBJ1-1
TGCGCCAGCAGCTTGGGCAGCGGGAGTATATACAATGAGCAGTTCTTC,CASSLGSGSIYNEQFF,TRBD2,.,TRBV5-1,TRBJ2-1
TGTGCCAGCAGCTCCCGGGACAGGGACGCCGGGGAGCTGTTTTTT,CASSSRDRDAGELFF,TRBD1,.,TRBV11-3,TRBJ2-2
TGTGCCACCAGCAGAGTTCCCGGGACTAACTATGGCTACACCTTC,CATSRVPGTNYGYTF,.,few,TRBV15,TRBJ1-2
TGTGCCAGCAGCCCCACGGGGGGCTCGCACGAGCAGTACTTC,CASSPTGGSHEQYF,.,.,TRBV7-9,TRBJ2-7
TGCGCCAGCAGCTTGGCTGGGAGCGGGAGTATCGACGAGCAGTACTTC,CASSLAGSGSIDEQYF,TRBD2,.,TRBV5-1,TRBJ2-7
TGTGCCAGCAGCTTGCCTCCCAGCTACGAGCAGTACTTC,CASSLPPSYEQYF,.,few,TRBV5-4,TRBJ2-7
TGTGCCAGCAGGAGGACAGTCTATGGCTACACCTTC,CASRRTVYGYTF,.,.,TRBV28,TRBJ1-2
TGTGCCAGCAGCCAAGAAGGTGAGGACAGGGATCTTAACACCGGGGAGCTGTTTTTT,CASSQEGEDRDLNTGELFF,TRBD1,once,TRBV14,TRBJ2-2
TGTGCCAGCAGTCGAGCGGGAGGCCCTTCCTACGAGCAGTACTTC,CASSRAGGPSYEQYF,TRBD2,.,TRBV6-5,TRBJ2-7
TGTGCCAGCTCACCTTTGCGGCAAGGCGCCACCGCCGGGGAGCTGTTTTTT,CASSPLRQGATAGELFF,.,.,TRBV18,TRBJ2-2
TGCGCCAGCAGCTTAGAGGGCCAAGAGACCCAGTACTTC,CASSLEGQETQYF,.,.,TRBV5-1,TRBJ2-5
TGTGCCAGTAGTCCCCCCGACAGACTGAACACTGAAGCTTTCTTT,CASSPPDRLNTEAFF,.,.,TRBV19,TRBJ1-1
TGCGCCAGCAGCTTGGCACTAGCGGGGACTCTCTACGAGCAGTACTTC,CASSLALAGTLYEQYF,TRBD2,.,TRBV5-1,TRBJ2-7
TGTGCCAGCAGTTTCACCGGGACTAGTAATGAGCAGTTCTTC,CASSFTGTSNEQFF,TRBD2,.,TRBV5-8,TRBJ2-1
TGTGCCAGCAGCCCTTCGACTTCAGGGGCAGATACGCAGTATTTT,CASSPSTSGADTQYF,.,.,TRBV27,TRBJ2-3
TGTGCCTGGAGTGTAAAGGGGGCGGTTTATGGCTACACCTTC,CAWSVKGAVYGYTF,TRBD1,.,TRBV30,TRBJ1-2
TGTGCCAGCAGCGCCCAGGAGTTAGCGGGAGGAAGAACCGGGGAGCTGTTTTTT,CASSAQELAGGRTGELFF,TRBD2,.,TRBV7-6,TRBJ2-2
TGTGCCAGCAGTTTACAGGGGATTGGGGTTAGGCCCCAGCATTTT,CASSLQGIGVRPQHF,.,once,TRBV28,TRBJ1-5
TGTGCCAGCAGTGAATCGACAGTTCGTCAGCCCCAGCATTTT,CASSESTVRQPQHF,.,.,TRBV2,TRBJ1-5
TGTGCCAGCAGTGAAGCGGGACTAGCGGGAAGGTACGAGCAGTACTTC,CASSEAGLAGRYEQYF,TRBD2,.,TRBV6-1,TRBJ2-7
TGCGCCAGCAGCACGAGGACAGGGGCCACCTACGAGCAGTACTTC,CASSTRTGATYEQYF,TRBD1,few,TRBV5-1,TRBJ2-7
TGTGCCATCAGTGAGGTAGCGGGTCAGTACGAGCAGTACTTC,CAISEVAGQYEQYF,TRBD2,few,TRBV10-3,TRBJ2-7
TGTGCCAGCAGCTTGGGACTGTACACAGATACGCAGTATTTT,CASSLGLYTDTQYF,.,.,TRBV5-6,TRBJ2-3
TGCGCCAGCAGTGAGATTAGCGACGAGCAGTACTTC,CASSEISDEQYF,.,few,TRBV10-1,TRBJ2-7
TGTGCCAGCAGTTACAGGGGGCACAATGAGCAGTTCTTC,CASSYRGHNEQFF,TRBD1,.,TRBV7-6,TRBJ2-1
TGTGCCAGCAGTTTATCCCCTTATGACTCTCCGAGCAACGAGCAGTACTTC,CASSLSPYDSPSNEQYF,.,.,TRBV27,TRBJ2-7
TGTGCCAGCAGCGTAGCGGGACAGCAAGAGACCCAGTACTTC,CASSVAGQQETQYF,TRBD1,.,TRBV9,TRBJ2-5
TGTGCCAGCAGCTTTAAACGACAGGGGGCTTCCTATGGCTACACCTTC,CASSFKRQGASYGYTF,TRBD1,.,TRBV7-2,TRBJ1-2
TGTGCCAGCTCAGCGGGATCAACTTACGAGCAGTACTTC,CASSAGSTYEQYF,TRBD2,.,TRBV5-6,TRBJ2-7
TGTGCCAGCAGGACGACAGGGGGTAACTACGAGCAGTACTTC,CASRTTGGNYEQYF,TRBD1,.,TRBV5-4,TRBJ2-7
TGTGCTAGTGGCCAAGGTGGGGACAGGGGTTCGGGTGGCTACACCTTC,CASGQGGDRGSGGYTF,TRBD1,.,TRBV12-5,TRBJ1-2
.,CASSTSGQGLAKNIQYF,.,few,TRBV7-9,TRBJ2-4
TGTGCCTGGTGGACTAGCGGGAGGATACATTTCAACTATGGCTACACCTTC,CAWWTSGRIHFNYGYTF,.,.,TRBV30,TRBJ1-2
TGTGCCTGGAGTAGTAGTGAGGGCAGAAATGAGCAGTTCTTC,CAWSSSEGRNEQFF,.,.,TRBV30,TRBJ2-1
TGCGCCAGCAGCCAATCCGGGGGTAGCGGTCGCACAGATACGCAGTATTTT,CASSQSGGSGRTDTQYF,.,.,TRBV4-3,TRBJ2-3
TGTGCCAGCAGTTTACCTACAGGGCTTTACTACGAGCAGTACTTC,CASSLPTGLYYEQYF,.,.,TRBV28,TRBJ2-7
TGTGCCAGCAGTCCCGCGGTCGGGAGCAATCAGCCCCAGCATTTT,CASSPAVGSNQPQHF,.,.,TRBV27,TRBJ1-5
TGTGCCAGCAGCCCACCGTCACTAGCGGGAGTACTTGAGACCCAGTACTTC,CASSPPSLAGVLETQYF,TRBD2,.,TRBV9,TRBJ2-5
TGTGCCAGCAGCCAGCTAGGGCAGGGGAACCACGAGCAGTACTTC,CASSQLGQGNHEQYF,.,.,TRBV7-2,TRBJ2-7
TGTGCCAGCAGTGAATGGCAGACAGGCAAAAACATTCAGTACTTC,CASSEWQTGKNIQYF,.,few,TRBV6-1,TRBJ2-4
TGTGCCAGCAGTTTAACTGGGACATACACTTCCTTAGCCAAAAACATTCAGTACTTC,CASSLTGTYTSLAKNIQYF,.,.,TRBV27,TRBJ2-4
TGTGCCAGCAGCTTAGCGGGCGGGATTTTCCTCAATGAGCAGTTCTTC,CASSLAGGIFLNEQFF,.,.,TRBV7-9,TRBJ2-1